A selection of T cell receptor beta chains follows, all from one sample in a study of cytotoxic CD8 clonotypes in ibrutinib-treated CLL. The protocol was immunoSEQ multiplex PCR, while the TCRdb copy is restricted to in-frame clones and leaves out a portion. The sample yields around 250,000 clones, roughly 70% seen once. The material sequenced was PBMCs, taken after 24 months of ibrutinib treatment. The source of these receptors is a human donor with chronic lymphocytic leukemia. The CDR3 runs from the conserved cysteine through the conserved F or W. D genes are given only for firm matches. The size field is filled for only some rows; it gives once, few, many or a size class.

D gene	V gene	J gene	clone size	CDR3 protein	CDR3 DNA
NA	TRBV7-3	TRBJ1-2	NA	CASSLNDGGYTF	TGTGCCAGCAGCTTAAACGACGGTGGCTACACCTTC
NA	TRBV7-2	TRBJ1-2	NA	CASSFDQGRYGYTF	TGTGCCAGCAGCTTCGATCAGGGAAGGTATGGCTACACCTTC
TRBD2	TRBV6-5	TRBJ2-3	few	CASSYSPSGSTDTQYF	TGTGCCAGCAGTTACTCCCCTAGCGGGAGCACAGATACGCAGTATTTT
NA	TRBV4-3	TRBJ2-1	NA	CASRGYNEQFF	TGCGCCAGCAGAGGGTACAATGAGCAGTTCTTC
NA	TRBV27	TRBJ2-7	NA	CASTTNLGGPYEQYF	TGTGCCAGCACCACAAACCTTGGGGGGCCATACGAGCAGTACTTC
NA	TRBV6-5	TRBJ1-1	NA	CASSRTQGNTEAFF	TGTGCCAGCAGTCGCACACAGGGGAACACTGAAGCTTTCTTT
NA	TRBV7-9	TRBJ2-7	few	CASTGDAALGQYF	TGTGCCAGCACGGGGGACGCCGCCCTGGGGCAGTACTTC
TRBD1	TRBV10-3	TRBJ1-1	NA	CAISASTGELRGNTEAFF	TGTGCCATCAGTGCCTCGACAGGGGAGTTGAGGGGGAACACTGAAGCTTTCTTT
TRBD2	TRBV15	TRBJ2-1	NA	CATSREGTSYLNEQFF	TGTGCCACCAGCAGAGAGGGGACTAGTTATTTGAATGAGCAGTTCTTC
NA	TRBV4-2	TRBJ2-2	NA	CASSRNQGGLNTGELFF	TGTGCCAGCAGCCGTAACCAAGGGGGACTAAACACCGGGGAGCTGTTTTTT
NA	TRBV18	TRBJ1-2	NA	CASSPKEAGGYTF	TGTGCCAGCTCACCGAAGGAGGCGGGAGGCTACACCTTC
NA	TRBV28	TRBJ2-6	once	CASSHSSGANVLTF	TGTGCCAGCAGTCACAGCTCTGGGGCCAACGTCCTGACTTTC
TRBD2	TRBV7-3	TRBJ2-7	NA	CASSSSGTYEQYF	TGTGCCAGCAGCTCTAGCGGCACCTACGAGCAGTACTTC
TRBD1	TRBV7-2	TRBJ2-7	NA	CASSYRQGAKDEQYF	TGTGCCAGCAGCTACCGACAGGGGGCGAAGGACGAGCAGTACTTC
TRBD1	TRBV19	TRBJ1-5	NA	CASSIGTGYQPQHF	TGTGCCAGTAGTATTGGGACAGGGTATCAGCCCCAGCATTTT
NA	TRBV20-1	TRBJ1-4	NA	CSARYNEKLFF	TGCAGTGCTAGATACAATGAAAAACTGTTTTTT
NA	TRBV19	TRBJ2-1	NA	CASTHRSSYNEQFF	TGTGCCAGTACCCACAGGAGCTCCTACAATGAGCAGTTCTTC
TRBD2	TRBV5-4	TRBJ2-7	NA	CASTSGGTYEQYF	TGTGCCAGCACCTCGGGGGGGACCTACGAGCAGTACTTC
NA	TRBV13	TRBJ1-1	NA	CASSLGWAGSDAEAFF	TGTGCCAGCAGCTTAGGGTGGGCAGGGTCTGACGCTGAAGCTTTCTTT
NA	TRBV30	TRBJ2-7	NA	CAWNHAGGQSRGEQYF	TGTGCCTGGAACCACGCGGGGGGACAGTCCCGTGGGGAGCAGTACTTC
TRBD2	TRBV25-1	TRBJ2-1	NA	CASSGLAGVVGEQFF	TGTGCCAGCAGTGGACTAGCGGGAGTTGTAGGTGAGCAGTTCTTC
NA	TRBV28	TRBJ1-2	few	CASSQNQGRQGYTF	TGTGCCAGCAGCCAAAATCAGGGGCGGCAGGGCTACACCTTC
NA	TRBV2	TRBJ1-1	NA	CASTGGHPTEAFF	TGTGCCAGCACTGGTGGACACCCCACTGAAGCTTTCTTT
TRBD2	TRBV5-4	TRBJ2-1	NA	CASSIASGLYNEQFF	TGTGCCAGCAGCATTGCTAGCGGACTTTACAATGAGCAGTTCTTC
NA	TRBV9	TRBJ2-1	NA	CASSGGPKQFF	TGTGCCAGCAGCGGCGGACCTAAGCAGTTCTTC
NA	TRBV25-1	TRBJ2-7	NA	CASSVGRRAHF	TGTGCCAGCAGTGTCGGGAGAAGGGCCCACTTC
NA	TRBV9	TRBJ2-1	NA	CASSVDVAYNEQFF	TGTGCCAGCAGCGTAGATGTAGCGTACAATGAGCAGTTCTTC
NA	TRBV5-1	TRBJ2-7	few	CASSPGGGQTYEQYF	TGCGCCAGCAGCCCTGGAGGGGGGCAGACCTACGAGCAGTACTTC
NA	TRBV19	TRBJ1-5	NA	CASQGNGGNQPQHF	TGTGCCAGTCAGGGAAATGGAGGCAATCAGCCCCAGCATTTT
TRBD1	TRBV9	TRBJ2-7	once	CASSVRPTGLNEQYF	TGTGCCAGCAGCGTTAGGCCGACAGGGCTCAACGAGCAGTACTTC
NA	TRBV4-3	TRBJ2-3	once	CASSPFSGTTDTQYF	TGCGCCAGCAGCCCTTTCAGCGGAACCACAGATACGCAGTATTTT
NA	TRBV7-2	TRBJ2-5	few	CASSLAPGRTQYF	TGTGCCAGCAGCTTAGCCCCGGGGAGGACCCAGTACTTC
NA	TRBV27	TRBJ2-7	NA	CASSSRRIDPIYEQYF	TGTGCCAGCAGTTCCCGACGTATAGACCCCATCTACGAGCAGTACTTC
NA	TRBV19	TRBJ2-7	NA	CASKLSGHGMEQYF	TGTGCCAGTAAGTTGTCCGGACACGGTATGGAGCAGTACTTC
NA	TRBV28	TRBJ1-3	NA	CASSFLGNTIYF	TGTGCCAGCAGTTTCCTCGGAAACACCATATATTTT
NA	TRBV20-1	TRBJ2-7	NA	CSATDPYEQYF	TGCAGTGCCACAGATCCCTACGAGCAGTACTTC
NA	TRBV6-6	TRBJ1-3	NA	CASSYPPGGNTIYF	TGTGCCAGCAGTTACCCGCCTGGGGGAAACACCATATATTTT
TRBD1	TRBV11-3	TRBJ1-5	NA	CASSSPGGRLNNQPQHF	TGTGCCAGCAGCTCACCAGGGGGCCGACTTAACAATCAGCCCCAGCATTTT
TRBD1	TRBV5-6	TRBJ1-2	NA	CASSIGDRVLTF	TGTGCCAGCAGCATAGGGGACAGGGTCCTCACCTTC